The present entry profiles one T cell receptor beta chain with its context. Data came from immunoSEQ multiplex PCR; TCRdb stores just in-frame clones and leaves some out. This table holds 350,000 to 450,000 clones, over 85% found once. The CDR3 is made up of 15 amino acids. Looked up from germline, CDR1 is SGHTA and CDR2 is FQGNSA. Trimming took off 4 bases at V and 0 bases at J, with 12 bases between the two ends. This sample is drawn from a study of blood T cell repertoires in COVID-19. The TCR comes from a woman aged 25 to 39 who had recovered from COVID-19. The sample comprised PBMCs or T cells enriched from blood (not recorded which). V gene TRBV7-2 combines with J gene TRBJ1-1; possible D gene TRBD1, 5 bases. CDR3 nucleotide sequence: TGTGCCAGCAGCTCGGGGGGTCTATTGAACACTGAAGCTTTCTTT. Residues: CASSSGGLLNTEAFF.